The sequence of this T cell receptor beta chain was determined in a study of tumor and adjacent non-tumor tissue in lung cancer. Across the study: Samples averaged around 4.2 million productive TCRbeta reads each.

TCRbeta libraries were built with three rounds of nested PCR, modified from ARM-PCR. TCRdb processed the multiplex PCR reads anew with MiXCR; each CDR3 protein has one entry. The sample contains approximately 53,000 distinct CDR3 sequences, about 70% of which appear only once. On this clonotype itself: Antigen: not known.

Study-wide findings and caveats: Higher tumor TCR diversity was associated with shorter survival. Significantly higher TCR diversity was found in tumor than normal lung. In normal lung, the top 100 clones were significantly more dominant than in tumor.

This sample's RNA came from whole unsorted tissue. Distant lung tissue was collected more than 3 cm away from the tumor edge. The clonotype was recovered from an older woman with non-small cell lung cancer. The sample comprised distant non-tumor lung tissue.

CDR3 amino acids: CASSPGTGGRYGYTF. The CDR3 region has the DNA TGTGCCAGCAGCCCCGGGACAGGGGGTCGGTATGGCTACACCTTC. The chain carries TRBV7-2 and TRBJ1-2, with TRBD1 identical over 11 bases. Losses at the gene ends were 5 bases for V and 5 bases for J; bases not matched to a gene: 7. The CDR3 is 15 residues long. Germline V gives CDR1 SGHTA, CDR2 FQGNSA.